This T cell receptor beta chain emerged from a study of T-cell memory formation after mild COVID-19 (dated by TCRdb to the early 2020s). The study in broad terms: TCR sequence clusters from the two donors were largely donor specific. The cohort was made up of two young adult volunteers, one female and one male, who were previously healthy. T-cell clones expanding and contracting after mild COVID-19 in a couple of donors were tracked by longitudinal TCRalpha and TCRbeta repertoire sequencing. General study outcomes and caveats: Contracting CD4+ clones turned up mainly in the CM and EM memory subsets, whereas EMRA was where CD8+ clones were enriched. Clones that contracted from day 15 to 85 showed balanced CD4/CD8 phenotypes, whereas a second wave of clones that expanded from day 15 to 37 leaned towards CD4+. Only a couple of mild cases were covered by the study, and larger cohorts that include severe cases with pre-infection samples were considered necessary. The second-wave clones that peaked on day 37 were not confirmed to be SARS-CoV-2 specific. Some responding clones were detected in pre-infection memory, suggesting pre-existing cross-reactive memory T cells joined the SARS-CoV-2 response.

V is clipped by 5 bases and J by 6 bases, and the sequence between their germline boundaries is 11 bases long. The germline V gene (reference sequence) sets CDR1 to SEHNR and CDR2 to FQNEAQ. From its cysteine to its phenylalanine, the CDR3 spans 13 amino acids. The only DNA kept is the CDR3, 39 bases in frame from the first base. The data were produced on an Illumina NovaSeq 6000. cDNA libraries for TCRalpha and TCRbeta were prepared by 5'RACE using constant-segment primers, with sample barcodes and unique molecular identifiers added. Trizol reagent was used to extract RNA from every sample. Amplification of the libraries took two PCR steps, and the second step added a second sample barcode plus Illumina TruSeq adapters. Sequencing of libraries was performed on an Illumina NovaSeq with 2 x 150 bp paired-end reads. As for the authors' bioinformatics: Demultiplexing of reads and collapsing into UMI-guided consensus sequences were performed with migec v1.2.7. With mixcr v2.1.11, UMI consensuses were aligned to TRA and TRB V and J templates and assembled into clonotypes. A clonotype was counted as expanded or contracted only if both edgeR and NoisET called the change significant, with noise models trained on biological replicates. For edgeR calls, the thresholds were a false discovery rate-adjusted p below 0.01 and a log2 fold-change of 1. As an exploratory analysis of dynamics, PCA with hierarchical clustering was applied to max-normalized trajectories of the 1000 most abundant clonotypes. Each responding clone was given a CD4 or CD8 phenotype based on the CD4+ and CD8+ repertoires, which had been sequenced separately. The raw public data were reprocessed by TCRdb itself: fastp quality trimming at Q25, MiXCR clonotype calling, in-frame beta chains only. For every CDR3 protein sequence, its rows merge into one entry that carries the most common genes and DNA. The V and J calls follow TCRdb's processing rather than the paper's. For this sample the table gives under 70,000 distinct CDR3 sequences, of which 9% to 9.5% were detected only once. The ten largest clones add up to 1% to 1.4% of the sample.

Worth noting for this clonotype: What this receptor recognizes is not known. The sample holds no much larger clone one base away, and base qualities are not on file.

Ficoll-Paque density gradient centrifugation was the method used to isolate PBMCs. The sample comprised PBMCs or a T cell subset sorted from them (not recorded which). The sequence is built from TRBV7-9 and TRBJ2-1; no confident D gene assignment can be made. This TCR derives from a man aged 18-30 years who had mild COVID-19 (a few samples of this study predate the infection). The sample titles of this study are shuffled in the database, so cell type and time point are left out; the donor was told from shared clones. The CDR3 region has the sequence CASSLGTGNEQFF. DNA sequence: TGTGCCAGCAGCCTAGGCACGGGCAATGAGCAGTTCTTC.